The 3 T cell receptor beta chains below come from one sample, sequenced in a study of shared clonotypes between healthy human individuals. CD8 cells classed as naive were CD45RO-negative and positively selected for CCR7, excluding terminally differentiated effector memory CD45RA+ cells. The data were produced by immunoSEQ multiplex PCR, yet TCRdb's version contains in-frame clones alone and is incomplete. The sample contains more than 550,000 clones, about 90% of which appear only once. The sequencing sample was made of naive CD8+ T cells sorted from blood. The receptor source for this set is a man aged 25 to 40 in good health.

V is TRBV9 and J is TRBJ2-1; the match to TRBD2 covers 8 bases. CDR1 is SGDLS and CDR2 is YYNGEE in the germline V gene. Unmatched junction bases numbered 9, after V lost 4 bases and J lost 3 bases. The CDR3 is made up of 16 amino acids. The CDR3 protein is CASSFQKAGGYNEQFF. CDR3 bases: TGTGCCAGCAGCTTCCAAAAGGCGGGAGGCTACAATGAGCAGTTCTTC.

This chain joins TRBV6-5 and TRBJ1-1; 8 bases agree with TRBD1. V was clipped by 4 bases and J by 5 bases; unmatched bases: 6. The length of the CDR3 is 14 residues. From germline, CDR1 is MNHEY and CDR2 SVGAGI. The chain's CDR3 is CASSLGQALTEAFF. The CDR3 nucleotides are TGTGCCAGCAGTTTGGGACAGGCCCTTACTGAAGCTTTCTTT.

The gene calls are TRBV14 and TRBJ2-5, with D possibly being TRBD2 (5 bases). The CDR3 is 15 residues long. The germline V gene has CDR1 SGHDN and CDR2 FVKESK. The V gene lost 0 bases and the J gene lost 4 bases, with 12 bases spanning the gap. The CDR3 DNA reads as TGTGCCAGCAGCCAAGATAGCAGAGGAGGAGAGACCCAGTACTTC. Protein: CASSQDSRGGETQYF.